These T cell receptor beta chains were read from a single sample in a study of shared clonotypes between healthy human individuals. Here immunoSEQ multiplex PCR was the method, and the copy in TCRdb shows in-frame clones only, minus some. The sample holds around 200,000 clones, approximately 62% seen once. What was sequenced was memory CD4+ T cells sorted from blood. These receptor sequences come from a man younger than 45 in good health. Both conserved end residues are part of each CDR3. D genes are given only for firm matches. Clone size is shown for a subset of rows, as once, few, many or a class of expanded clone.

DNA: TGTGCCAGCAGCGTATATGCTAGCGAGGTCGGGGAGCTGTTTTTT
CDR3: CASSVYASEVGELFF
D: .
J: TRBJ2-2
size: .
V: TRBV9

DNA: TGTGCCAGCAGCTTCAATATGAACTCCTACGAGCAGTACTTC
CDR3: CASSFNMNSYEQYF
D: .
J: TRBJ2-7
size: .
V: TRBV11-3

DNA: TGTGCCAGCAGCTTAGAATTAGGACAGGGATCCTACGAGCAGTACTTC
CDR3: CASSLELGQGSYEQYF
D: TRBD1
J: TRBJ2-7
size: .
V: TRBV11-2

DNA: TGTGCCAGCAGCTTAGGGGGGGCAGGACGCCCCTACGAGCAGTACTTC
CDR3: CASSLGGAGRPYEQYF
D: .
J: TRBJ2-7
size: few
V: TRBV11-2

DNA: TGTGCCAGCAGTTTAATACAGTCCTCGAAGGGGCAGTTCTTC
CDR3: CASSLIQSSKGQFF
D: .
J: TRBJ2-1
size: .
V: TRBV27

DNA: TGTGCCAGCTCTTTAGCGGGAGTGAAAGATACGCAGTATTTT
CDR3: CASSLAGVKDTQYF
D: TRBD2
J: TRBJ2-3
size: many
V: TRBV6-1

DNA: TGCGCCAGCAGCCAAACAAAGGCAACTAATGAAAAACTGTTTTTT
CDR3: CASSQTKATNEKLFF
D: .
J: TRBJ1-4
size: .
V: TRBV5-1

DNA: TGTGCCAGCAGCCCAGGAGGACCTTGGTACGAGCAGTACTTC
CDR3: CASSPGGPWYEQYF
D: .
J: TRBJ2-7
size: .
V: TRBV7-9

DNA: TGCGCCAGCAGCCCCCCCGCGGGAGCCTCCTACAATGAGCAGTTCTTC
CDR3: CASSPPAGASYNEQFF
D: TRBD2
J: TRBJ2-1
size: .
V: TRBV5-1

DNA: TGTGCCAGCAGTGGTCTCAGCCCCCAAGAGACCCAGTACTTC
CDR3: CASSGLSPQETQYF
D: .
J: TRBJ2-5
size: few
V: TRBV25-1

DNA: TGTGCCAGCAGGGTGAGTGCCGGGGAGCTGTTTTTT
CDR3: CASRVSAGELFF
D: .
J: TRBJ2-2
size: .
V: TRBV4-2

DNA: TGTGCCAGCAGCTGGGGTCCTCAAGAGACCCAGTACTTC
CDR3: CASSWGPQETQYF
D: .
J: TRBJ2-5
size: .
V: TRBV5-4

DNA: TGTGCCAGCAGCACCCGATCAGGGGGCGTTAGGAATCAGCCCCAGCATTTT
CDR3: CASSTRSGGVRNQPQHF
D: TRBD1
J: TRBJ1-5
size: .
V: TRBV7-8

DNA: TGCGCCAGCAGCCCCGTGCTAGCGGGAGGGCCGGGCACCGGGGAGCTGTTTTTT
CDR3: CASSPVLAGGPGTGELFF
D: TRBD2
J: TRBJ2-2
size: .
V: TRBV4-3

DNA: TGTGCCAGCAGTGAAGGTGGACCAGGAGGAGAGACCCAGTACTTC
CDR3: CASSEGGPGGETQYF
D: .
J: TRBJ2-5
size: .
V: TRBV2

DNA: TGCGCCAGCAGCCAAGATGGTCTTGCGGGAGGAGCCGGGGAGCTGTTTTTT
CDR3: CASSQDGLAGGAGELFF
D: TRBD2
J: TRBJ2-2
size: many
V: TRBV4-3

DNA: TGTGCCAGCAGTTTGGGACAGGGATGGACCTACGAGCAGTACTTC
CDR3: CASSLGQGWTYEQYF
D: TRBD1
J: TRBJ2-7
size: .
V: TRBV28

DNA: TGCAGCGGGACAGAAAATGAGCAGTTCTTC
CDR3: CSGTENEQFF
D: .
J: TRBJ2-1
size: .
V: TRBV29-1

DNA: TGTGCCAGCAGTGAAGCTGGGCTAGCTGGATACGAGCAGTACTTC
CDR3: CASSEAGLAGYEQYF
D: .
J: TRBJ2-7
size: .
V: TRBV25-1

DNA: TGTGCCAGCAGCTCCATTCGGGAGACCCAGTACTTC
CDR3: CASSSIRETQYF
D: .
J: TRBJ2-5
size: .
V: TRBV7-8

DNA: TGTGCCAGCAGCGCGCCGCCCGGGGGACAGGCCTCGAGGGTTTACGAGCAGTACTTC
CDR3: CASSAPPGGQASRVYEQYF
D: TRBD1
J: TRBJ2-7
size: .
V: TRBV7-6

DNA: TGCGCCAGCGGCGAACAGACAACGAACACCGGGGAGCTGTTTTTT
CDR3: CASGEQTTNTGELFF
D: .
J: TRBJ2-2
size: many
V: TRBV5-1

DNA: TGTGCCAGCAGCTTAGGAGATAGCAATCAGCCCCAGCATTTT
CDR3: CASSLGDSNQPQHF
D: .
J: TRBJ1-5
size: .
V: TRBV7-8

DNA: TGTGCCAGCTCAGGACGAACAGGGAACACTGAAGCTTTCTTT
CDR3: CASSGRTGNTEAFF
D: .
J: TRBJ1-1
size: .
V: TRBV18

DNA: TGCAGCGTTGAGATTAGGACTAGCGGGAGGAACACCGGGGAGCTGTTTTTT
CDR3: CSVEIRTSGRNTGELFF
D: TRBD2
J: TRBJ2-2
size: .
V: TRBV29-1

DNA: TGTGCCAGTAGGACAGTTTATGGCTACACCTTC
CDR3: CASRTVYGYTF
D: .
J: TRBJ1-2
size: few
V: TRBV19

DNA: TGTGCCAGCAGTGGGGAAGAGACCCAGTACTTC
CDR3: CASSGEETQYF
D: .
J: TRBJ2-5
size: .
V: TRBV2

DNA: TGCGCCAGCAGCCTAACCGGGACTAGCGGGAGTCGCGCCCGTACAGATACGCAGTATTTT
CDR3: CASSLTGTSGSRARTDTQYF
D: TRBD2
J: TRBJ2-3
size: .
V: TRBV5-1

DNA: TGCGCCAGCAGTGAGTCGGCGGGAGTGGTGGATACGCAGTATTTT
CDR3: CASSESAGVVDTQYF
D: TRBD2
J: TRBJ2-3
size: .
V: TRBV10-1

DNA: TGTGCCAGCAGTTTATCGGGGGATCAGCCCCAGCATTTT
CDR3: CASSLSGDQPQHF
D: .
J: TRBJ1-5
size: .
V: TRBV28

DNA: TGCGCCAGCAGCGTAGCGGGTAGCACAGATACGCAGTATTTT
CDR3: CASSVAGSTDTQYF
D: TRBD2
J: TRBJ2-3
size: few
V: TRBV5-1

DNA: TGTGCCAGCAGCCCCCGACGCGGCGGGGAGCCCTACGAGCAGTACTTC
CDR3: CASSPRRGGEPYEQYF
D: .
J: TRBJ2-7
size: .
V: TRBV7-3

DNA: TGCGCCAGCAGCTTTAGTAGCCCTGTAGGTGAGCAGTACTTC
CDR3: CASSFSSPVGEQYF
D: .
J: TRBJ2-7
size: .
V: TRBV5-1

DNA: TGTGCCACAGGACAGTTTAGCAATCAGCCCCAGCATTTT
CDR3: CATGQFSNQPQHF
D: .
J: TRBJ1-5
size: few
V: TRBV28

DNA: TGTGCCAGCAGCTTGTCGTCTAGCGGTACAGATACGCAGTATTTT
CDR3: CASSLSSSGTDTQYF
D: TRBD2
J: TRBJ2-3
size: .
V: TRBV5-4